A single sample is the source of the 7 T cell receptor beta chains below, sequenced in a study of radiotherapy plus CTLA-4 blockade in lung cancer. Profiling relied on immunoSEQ multiplex PCR, and the TCRdb table lists in-frame clones only, not all of them. The sample lists roughly 100,000 clones; about 83% were seen once. The input for sequencing was peripheral blood, taken from a patient treated with radiotherapy plus ipilimumab. These TCRs come from a human donor with non-small cell lung cancer that progressed on radiotherapy plus ipilimumab. Some clones in this sample may be carry-over from other donors' samples.

A remark on this clone: Other DNA sequences of this sample code for an identical CDR3. The DNA of the CDR3 is TGCGCCAGCAGCTTGAGAAGTCCGGGGGCAACTAATGAAAAACTGTTTTTT. Its protein product is CASSLRSPGATNEKLFF. The chain carries TRBV5-1 and TRBJ1-4, with D perhaps matching TRBD1 (5 bases). V lost 1 base to trimming and J lost 0 bases, with 13 bases between them. From germline, CDR1 is SGHRS and CDR2 YFSETQ. This CDR3 is built from 17 residues.

Only one count was recorded for this clone. The chain combines TRBV18 with TRBJ1-6; no reliable D call. With 6 bases removed from V and 0 bases from J, the gap between germline ends came to 9 bases. The CDR3 sequence is 15 residues long. CDR1 and CDR2 (germline): KGHSH, LQKENI. CDR3 protein: CASSLRSSYNSPLHF. CDR3 nucleotides: TGTGCCAGCTCGCTAAGAAGCTCCTATAATTCACCCCTCCACTTT.

The J gene is TRBJ1-6, the V gene TRBV7-9; D may be TRBD1 (6 bases). CDR3 length: 13 amino acids. Germline V CDR1 and CDR2: SEHNR, FQNEAQ (reference sequence). The V end was cut by 5 bases, the J end by 8 bases, with 10 bases between. CDR3 in DNA: TGTGCCAGCAGCGGACAGTGGGATTCACCCCTCCACTTT. Translated: CASSGQWDSPLHF.

The V call is TRBV18, the J call TRBJ2-7; TRBD1 matches 10 bases. Losses at the gene ends were 2 bases for V and 3 bases for J; bases not matched to a gene: 4. CDR3 length: 15 residues. CDR1 is KGHSH, CDR2 LQKENI, per germline. The CDR3 DNA sequence: TGTGCCAGCTCACCATCGGGACAGGGGTTCTACGAGCAGTACTTC. Protein: CASSPSGQGFYEQYF.

This clone was seen only a few times. The V and J genes are TRBV19 and TRBJ2-1; TRBD1 is a possible D gene (6 bases). The V gene lost 5 bases and the J gene lost 0 bases, with 14 bases spanning the gap. CDR3 length equals 16 residues. Germline V gene data show CDR1 as LNHDA and CDR2 as SQIVND (reference sequence). The CDR3 DNA reads TGTGCCAGTAGTGTCTCAGGGGCCAGCTCCTACAATGAGCAGTTCTTC. It specifies CASSVSGASSYNEQFF.

The sample holds a few counts of this clone. The gene calls are TRBV11-2 and TRBJ2-1, with 8 bases matching TRBD2. J lost 4 bases, V lost 3 bases, and 5 bases had no gene match. The CDR3 runs 15 residues. From germline, CDR1 is SGHAT and CDR2 FQNNGV. The CDR3, as DNA: TGTGCCAGCAGCTTTGGAGCGGGAGCGTACAATGAGCAGTTCTTC. The encoded protein is CASSFGAGAYNEQFF.

This clone appeared a single time. The chain joins TRBV6-1 to TRBJ2-2, with 7 nucleotides matching TRBD1. CDR3 length: 13 residues. The V segment lost 3 bases and the J segment 7 bases; nucleotides outside the gene matches: 2. CDR1 is MNHNS and CDR2 is SASEGT in the germline V gene. The CDR3 nucleotides are TGTGCCAGCAGTGACCCAGGGGGCGGGGAGCTGTTTTTT. This codes for CASSDPGGGELFF.